The T cell receptor beta chain described here comes from a study of T cell changes during pregnancy in multiple sclerosis. The method was immunoSEQ multiplex PCR; TCRdb's version includes in-frame clones alone and lacks a portion of them. The table lists about 61,000 clones, more than 80% of them singletons. The V gene end was trimmed by 9 bases and the J gene end by 5 bases; junction bases not matched to a gene: 8. This CDR3 spans 13 amino acids. CDR1 and CDR2 from the germline V gene are SGHNT and YYREEE (reference sequence). This receptor was identified in a female donor in good health, enrolled as a control in a pregnancy study. The rearrangement uses TRBV5-4 and TRBJ2-3; 8 bases align to TRBD1. The input for sequencing was peripheral blood, taken in the first trimester of pregnancy. The CDR3 DNA reads TGTGCCAACTCACAGGGGGTGGAAGATACGCAGTATTTT. Its translation: CANSQGVEDTQYF.